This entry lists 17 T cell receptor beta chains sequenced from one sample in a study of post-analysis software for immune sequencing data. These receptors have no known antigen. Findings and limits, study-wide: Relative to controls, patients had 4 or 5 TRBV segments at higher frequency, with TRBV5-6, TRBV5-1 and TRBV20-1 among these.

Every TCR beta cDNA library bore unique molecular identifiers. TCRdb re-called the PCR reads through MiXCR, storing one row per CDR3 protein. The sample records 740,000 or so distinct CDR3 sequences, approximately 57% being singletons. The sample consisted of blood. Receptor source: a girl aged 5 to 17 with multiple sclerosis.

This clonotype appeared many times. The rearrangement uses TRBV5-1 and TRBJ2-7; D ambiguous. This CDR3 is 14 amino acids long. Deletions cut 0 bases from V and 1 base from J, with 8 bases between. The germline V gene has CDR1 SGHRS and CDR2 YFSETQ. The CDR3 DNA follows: TGCGCCAGCAGCTTGGGCGGCAGATCCTACGAGCAGTACTTC. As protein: CASSLGGRSYEQYF. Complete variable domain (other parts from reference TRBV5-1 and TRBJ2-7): KAGVTQTPRYLIKTRGQQVTLSCSPISGHRSVSWYQQTPGQGLQFLFEYFSETQRNKGNFPGRFSGRQFSNSRSEMNVSTLELGDSALYLCASSLGGRSYEQYFGPGTRLTVT.

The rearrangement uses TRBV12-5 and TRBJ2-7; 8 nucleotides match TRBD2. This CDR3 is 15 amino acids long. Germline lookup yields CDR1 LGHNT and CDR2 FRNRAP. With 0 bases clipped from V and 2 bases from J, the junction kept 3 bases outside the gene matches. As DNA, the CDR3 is TGTGCTAGTGGTTTGGTCGGCGGGAGGCCCTACGAGCAGTACTTC. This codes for CASGLVGGRPYEQYF.

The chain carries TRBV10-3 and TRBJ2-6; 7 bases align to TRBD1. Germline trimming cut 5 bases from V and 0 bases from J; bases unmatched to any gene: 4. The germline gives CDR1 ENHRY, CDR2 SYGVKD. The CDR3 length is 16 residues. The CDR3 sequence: CAISRDSSSGANVLTF. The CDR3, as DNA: TGTGCCATCAGTCGGGACAGCAGCTCTGGGGCCAACGTCCTGACTTTC.

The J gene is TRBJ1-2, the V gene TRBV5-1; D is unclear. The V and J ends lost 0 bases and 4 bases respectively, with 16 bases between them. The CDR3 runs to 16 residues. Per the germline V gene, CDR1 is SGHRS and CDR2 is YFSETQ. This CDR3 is CASSLAAAAQIYGYTF. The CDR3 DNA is TGCGCCAGCAGCTTGGCCGCGGCCGCTCAGATCTATGGCTACACCTTC.

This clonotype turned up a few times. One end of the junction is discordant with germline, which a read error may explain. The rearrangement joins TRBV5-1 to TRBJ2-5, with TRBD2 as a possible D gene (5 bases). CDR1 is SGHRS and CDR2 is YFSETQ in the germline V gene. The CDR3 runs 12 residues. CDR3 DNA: TGTGCCAGCAGCTTAGCGCCGGAGACCCAGTACTTC. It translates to CASSLAPETQYF.

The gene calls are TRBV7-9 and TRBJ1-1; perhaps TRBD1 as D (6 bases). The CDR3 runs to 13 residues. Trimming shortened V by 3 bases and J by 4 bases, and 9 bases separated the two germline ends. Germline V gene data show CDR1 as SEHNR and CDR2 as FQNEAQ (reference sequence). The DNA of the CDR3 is TGTGCCAGCAGCTTTGTAGGGGGCACTGAAGCTTTCTTT. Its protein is CASSFVGGTEAFF. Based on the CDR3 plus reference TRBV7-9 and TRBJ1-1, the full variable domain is DTGVSQNPRHKITKRGQNVTFRCDPISEHNRLYWYRQTLGQGPEFLTYFQNEAQLEKSRLLSDRFSAERPKGSFSTLEIQRTEQGDSAMYLCASSFVGGTEAFFGQGTRLTVV.

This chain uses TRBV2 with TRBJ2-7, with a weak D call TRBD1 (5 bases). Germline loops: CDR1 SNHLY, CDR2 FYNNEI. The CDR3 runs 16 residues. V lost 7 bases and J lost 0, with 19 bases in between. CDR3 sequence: CASTARQFPSSYEQYF. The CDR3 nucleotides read TGTGCCAGCACTGCCCGACAGTTCCCTAGCTCCTACGAGCAGTACTTC.

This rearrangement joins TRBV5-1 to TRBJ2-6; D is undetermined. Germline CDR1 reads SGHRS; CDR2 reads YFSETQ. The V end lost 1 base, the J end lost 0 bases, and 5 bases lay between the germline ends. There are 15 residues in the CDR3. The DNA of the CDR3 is TGCGCCAGCAGCTTGATAAGCTCTGGGGCCAACGTCCTGACTTTC. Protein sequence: CASSLISSGANVLTF.

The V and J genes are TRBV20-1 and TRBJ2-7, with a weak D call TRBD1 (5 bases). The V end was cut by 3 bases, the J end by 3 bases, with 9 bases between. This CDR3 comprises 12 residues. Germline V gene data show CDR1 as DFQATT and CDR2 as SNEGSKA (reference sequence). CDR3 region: CSASRVYYEQYF. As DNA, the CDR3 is TGCAGTGCTAGCAGGGTGTACTACGAGCAGTACTTC.

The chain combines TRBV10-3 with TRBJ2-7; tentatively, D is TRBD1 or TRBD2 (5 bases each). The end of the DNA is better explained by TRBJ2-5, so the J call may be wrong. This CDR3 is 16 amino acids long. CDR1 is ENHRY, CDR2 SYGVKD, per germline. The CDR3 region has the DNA TGTGCCATCAGTAACCGAGGCTCGAGGGGCACAGAGACCCAGTACTTC. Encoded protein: CAISNRGSRGTETQYF.

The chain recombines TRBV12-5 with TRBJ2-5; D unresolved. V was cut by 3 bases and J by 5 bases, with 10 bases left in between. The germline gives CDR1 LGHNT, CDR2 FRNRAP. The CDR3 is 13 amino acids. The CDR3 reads CASGLLRAETQYF. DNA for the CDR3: TGTGCTAGTGGTTTATTAAGGGCTGAGACCCAGTACTTC.

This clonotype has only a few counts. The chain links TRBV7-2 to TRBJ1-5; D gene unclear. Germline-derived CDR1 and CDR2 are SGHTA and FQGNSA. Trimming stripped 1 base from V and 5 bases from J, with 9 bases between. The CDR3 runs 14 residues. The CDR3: CASSLGGLYQPQHF. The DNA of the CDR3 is TGTGCCAGCAGCTTAGGGGGTTTATATCAGCCCCAGCATTTT.

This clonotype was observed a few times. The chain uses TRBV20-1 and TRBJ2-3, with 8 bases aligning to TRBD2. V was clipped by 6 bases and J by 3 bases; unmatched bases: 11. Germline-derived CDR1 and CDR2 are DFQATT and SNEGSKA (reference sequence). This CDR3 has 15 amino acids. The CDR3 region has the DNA TGCAGTGCGAACGGGGAGACTAGCGTAACAGATACGCAGTATTTT. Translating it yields CSANGETSVTDTQYF.

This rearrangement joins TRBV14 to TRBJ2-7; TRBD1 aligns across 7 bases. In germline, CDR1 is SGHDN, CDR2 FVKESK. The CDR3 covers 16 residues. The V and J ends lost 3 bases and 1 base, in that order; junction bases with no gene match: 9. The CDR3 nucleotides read TGTGCCAGCAGCCAGGGGCCTAGACAGGGATCCTACGAGCAGTACTTC. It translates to CASSQGPRQGSYEQYF.

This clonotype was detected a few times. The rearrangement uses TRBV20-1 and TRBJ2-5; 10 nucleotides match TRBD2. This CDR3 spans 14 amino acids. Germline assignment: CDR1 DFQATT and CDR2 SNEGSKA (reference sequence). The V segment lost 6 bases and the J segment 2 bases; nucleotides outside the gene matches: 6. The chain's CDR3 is CSAKSGGAQETQYF. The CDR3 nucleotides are TGCAGTGCAAAAAGCGGGGGGGCACAAGAGACCCAGTACTTC.

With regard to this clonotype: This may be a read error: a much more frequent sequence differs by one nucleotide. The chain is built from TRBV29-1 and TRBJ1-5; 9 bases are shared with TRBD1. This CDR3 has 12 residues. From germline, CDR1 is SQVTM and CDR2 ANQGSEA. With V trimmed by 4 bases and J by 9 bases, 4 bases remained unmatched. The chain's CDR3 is CSVGQGDRPQHF. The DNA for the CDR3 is TGCAGCGTTGGACAGGGGGACCGGCCCCAGCATTTT. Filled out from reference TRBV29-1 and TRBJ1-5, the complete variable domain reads SAVISQKPSRDICQRGTSLTIQCQVDSQVTMMFWYRQQPGQSLTLIATANQGSEATYESGFVIDKFPISRPNLTFSTLTVSNMSPEDSSIYLCSVGQGDRPQHFGDGTRLSIL.

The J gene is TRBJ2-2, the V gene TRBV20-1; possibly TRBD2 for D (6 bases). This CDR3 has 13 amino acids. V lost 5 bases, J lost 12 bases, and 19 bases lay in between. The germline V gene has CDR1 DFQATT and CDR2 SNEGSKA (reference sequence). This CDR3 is CSASSGGGNKLFF. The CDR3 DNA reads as TGCAGTGCTTCCTCCGGAGGAGGGAATAAGCTGTTTTTT.